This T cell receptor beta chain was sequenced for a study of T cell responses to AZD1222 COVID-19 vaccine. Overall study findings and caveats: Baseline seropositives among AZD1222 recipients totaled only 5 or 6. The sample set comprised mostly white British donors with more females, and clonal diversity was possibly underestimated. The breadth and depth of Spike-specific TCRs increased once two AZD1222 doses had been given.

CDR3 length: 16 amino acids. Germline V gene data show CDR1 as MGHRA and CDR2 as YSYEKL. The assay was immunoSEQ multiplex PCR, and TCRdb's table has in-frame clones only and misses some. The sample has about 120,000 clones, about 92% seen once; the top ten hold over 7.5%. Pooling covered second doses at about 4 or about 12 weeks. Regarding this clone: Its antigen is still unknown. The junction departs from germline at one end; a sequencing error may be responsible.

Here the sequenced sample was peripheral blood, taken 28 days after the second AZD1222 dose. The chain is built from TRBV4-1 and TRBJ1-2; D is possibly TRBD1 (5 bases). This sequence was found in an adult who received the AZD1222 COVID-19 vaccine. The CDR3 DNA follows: TGCGCCAGCAACCAAGTAACAGGAGGCCTTAACTATGGCTACACCTTC. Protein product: CASNQVTGGLNYGYTF.